These 17 T cell receptor beta chains share one sample of origin, sequenced in a study of shared clonotypes between healthy human individuals (dated by TCRdb to the early 2020s). Library preparation used the immunoSEQ multiplex PCR assay. The immuneACCESS repertoire file appears here via TCRdb, limited to in-frame rearrangements. These files lack a portion of the clones; in checked studies, under half of the deficit traces to unresolved V genes, and the cause of the others is not known. In this sample the table shows about 1 million clones, about three quarters of which occur a single time. The leading ten clones occupy approximately 1.5% of the sample. Sequencing was done on a sample of memory CD4+ T cells sorted from blood. The meaning of the sample's cell subset or site label: CD45RA-negative fraction. The source of these receptors is a man aged 18 to 30 in good health.

This chain links TRBV9 with TRBJ2-7; D is perhaps TRBD1 (5 bases). The ends were cut back, 0 bases at V and 0 bases at J, with 10 bases in the middle. CDR1 is SGDLS and CDR2 is YYNGEE in the germline V gene. There are 15 residues in the CDR3. DNA of the CDR3: TGTGCCAGCAGCGTAGGGGGCACCAGCTCCTACGAGCAGTACTTC. Its protein product is CASSVGGTSSYEQYF.

This clone was found once. The chain joins TRBV28 to TRBJ1-2; the D is unclear. Germline values: CDR1 MDHEN, CDR2 SYDVKM. Trimming removed 5 bases from V and 4 bases from J, with 5 bases in between. This CDR3 region has 11 residues. CDR3 amino acids: CASSTTYGYTF. In DNA, the CDR3 is TGTGCCAGCAGTACCACCTATGGCTACACCTTC.

This chain links TRBV18 with TRBJ1-1; 9 bases are shared with TRBD1. CDR1 and CDR2 from the germline V gene are KGHSH and LQKENI. The CDR3 consists of 17 residues. J lost 0 bases, V lost 4 bases, and 9 bases had no gene match. CDR3 nucleotide sequence: TGTGCCAGCTCACAGATTGCGGGACAGGGACTGAACACTGAAGCTTTCTTT. Protein: CASSQIAGQGLNTEAFF.

On this clone: The sample holds other DNA sequences that translate to the same CDR3. V gene TRBV7-9 combines with J gene TRBJ2-5; D not resolved. Trimming removed 5 bases at V and 1 base at J, with 2 bases between. Germline values: CDR1 SEHNR, CDR2 FQNEAQ (reference sequence). There are 11 residues in the CDR3. The DNA of the CDR3 is TGTGCCAGCAGCGTCCAAGAGACCCAGTACTTC. Translating it yields CASSVQETQYF.

This chain uses TRBV30 with TRBJ1-2; no clear D. The germline gives CDR1 GTSNPN, CDR2 SVGIG (reference sequence). The V gene lost 0 bases and the J gene lost 8 bases, with 13 bases spanning the gap. This CDR3 has 13 residues. CDR3 residues: CAWSVEYTSGYTF. The DNA of the CDR3 is TGTGCCTGGAGTGTCGAGTATACGTCGGGCTACACCTTC. Supplemented by reference TRBV30 and TRBJ1-2, the full variable domain reads SQTIHQWPATLVQPVGSPLSLECTVEGTSNPNLYWYRQAAGRGLQLLFYSVGIGQISSEVPQNLSASRPQDRQFILSSKKLLLSDSGFYLCAWSVEYTSGYTFGSGTRLTVV.

This CDR3 is CASSYRARAIVGDTQYF. The CDR3 DNA follows: TGTGCCAGCAGTTACAGGGCCCGGGCCATTGTTGGGGATACGCAGTATTTT. This chain connects TRBV6-8 to TRBJ2-3; D gene unclear. Germline assignment: CDR1 MNHGY and CDR2 SAAAGT. The V end lost 2 bases, the J end lost 6 bases, and 21 bases lay between the germline ends. This CDR3 spans 17 amino acids.

Turning to this clone: Other nucleotide sequences from this sample produce the same CDR3. The V gene is TRBV5-1, the J gene TRBJ2-1; 8 bases are shared with TRBD2. Germline lookup yields CDR1 SGHRS and CDR2 YFSETQ. J lost 4 bases, V lost 0 bases, and 6 bases had no gene match. The CDR3 consists of 16 residues. CDR3 sequence (DNA): TGCGCCAGCAGCTTGGCCCCAGCGGGGGCTTACAATGAGCAGTTCTTC. Translation: CASSLAPAGAYNEQFF.

The CDR3 region is CATGQGWGYTF. The CDR3 region has the DNA TGTGCCACCGGACAGGGATGGGGCTACACCTTC. The chain uses TRBV19 and TRBJ1-2, with 8 bases identical to TRBD1. The CDR3 totals 11 residues. The V gene end was trimmed by 10 bases and the J gene end by 8 bases; junction bases not matched to a gene: 6. Germline V gene sequence: CDR1 LNHDA, CDR2 SQIVND (reference sequence). Complete variable domain (other parts from reference TRBV19 and TRBJ1-2): DGGITQSPKYLFRKEGQNVTLSCEQNLNHDAMYWYRQDPGQGLRLIYYSQIVNDFQKGDIAEGYSVSREKKESFPLTVTSAQKNPTAFYLCATGQGWGYTFGSGTRLTVV.

The chain carries TRBV28 and TRBJ2-5; 9 nucleotides line up with TRBD1. Trimming took 4 bases from V and 4 from J; bases not matched to a gene: 7. Germline CDR1 is MDHEN and CDR2 is SYDVKM. The CDR3 is 15 residues long. The CDR3 reads CASSSKGTGRETQYF. The CDR3 DNA is TGTGCCAGCAGTTCAAAAGGGACAGGGAGAGAGACCCAGTACTTC.

V is TRBV28 and J is TRBJ1-5, with D hard to call. Germline CDR1 is MDHEN and CDR2 is SYDVKM. Trimming removed 3 bases at V and 2 bases at J, with 8 bases between. The CDR3 sequence is 14 residues long. CDR3 nucleotide sequence: TGTGCCAGCAGTTTGGCACTTGGCAATCAGCCCCAGCATTTT. Its protein is CASSLALGNQPQHF. Combining the CDR3 with reference TRBV28 and TRBJ1-5 gives the whole variable domain DVKVTQSSRYLVKRTGEKVFLECVQDMDHENMFWYRQDPGLGLRLIYFSYDVKMKEKGDIPEGYSVSREKKERFSLILESASTNQTSMYLCASSLALGNQPQHFGDGTRLSIL.

This chain links TRBV6-5 with TRBJ1-5; no firm D call. Trimming took 4 bases from V and 6 from J, leaving 16 bases between them. Germline V CDR1 and CDR2: MNHEY, SVGAGI. The CDR3 extends over 15 amino acids. CDR3 protein: CASSSGGVDTQPQHF. The CDR3 DNA reads as TGTGCCAGCAGTTCCGGTGGGGTAGATACTCAGCCCCAGCATTTT.

This clone was seen a handful of times. Additional DNA sequences in this sample encode the identical CDR3. This rearrangement joins TRBV9 to TRBJ1-4; 7 bases line up with TRBD1. V trimming: 4 bases; J trimming: 4 bases; junction bases outside the gene matches: 7. The germline V gene has CDR1 SGDLS and CDR2 YYNGEE. The CDR3 sequence is 15 residues long. The CDR3 here is CASSPTGDYNEKLFF. The CDR3 DNA reads as TGTGCCAGCAGCCCCACAGGGGACTATAATGAAAAACTGTTTTTT. Together with reference TRBV9 and TRBJ1-4, the CDR3 gives the full variable domain: DSGVTQTPKHLITATGQRVTLRCSPRSGDLSVYWYQQSLDQGLQFLIQYYNGEERAKGNILERFSAQQFPDLHSELNLSSLELGDSALYFCASSPTGDYNEKLFFGSGTQLSVL.

The chain uses TRBV6-1 and TRBJ1-2; D perhaps matches TRBD1 (5 bases). The CDR3 loop spans 15 amino acids. The germline V gene encodes CDR1 MNHNS and CDR2 SASEGT. V was pared by 6 bases and J by 10 bases, with 24 bases between. DNA of the CDR3: TGTGCCAGCAGAGACCCTGCGGGGCCGGCCTTCCCCTACACCTTC. Its protein is CASRDPAGPAFPYTF.

The rearrangement links TRBV11-3 to TRBJ2-3; D call uncertain. Germline-derived CDR1 and CDR2 are SGHNT and YENEEA. This CDR3 region has 14 residues. V lost 5 bases to trimming and J lost 3 bases, with 12 bases between them. CDR3 DNA: TGTGCCAGCAGCGAAGGGCACGGTACAGATACGCAGTATTTT. Amino acids: CASSEGHGTDTQYF.

This clone showed up just once. The chain combines TRBV30 with TRBJ1-2; the D is unclear. The CDR3 loop spans 13 amino acids. Trimming shortened V by 0 bases and J by 8 bases, and 13 bases separated the two germline ends. CDR1 is GTSNPN and CDR2 is SVGIG in the germline V gene (reference sequence). CDR3 amino acids: CAWSVRGREGYTF. DNA for the CDR3: TGTGCCTGGAGTGTACGGGGTAGAGAAGGCTACACCTTC.

This clone was seen only once. The chain joins TRBV7-2 to TRBJ2-5; no reliable D call. V was clipped by 5 bases and J by 5 bases, with 9 bases between them. There are 12 residues in the CDR3. Per the germline V gene, CDR1 is SGHTA and CDR2 is FQGNSA. CDR3 region: CASSPNTETQYF. Here the CDR3 DNA reads TGTGCCAGCAGCCCGAATACGGAGACCCAGTACTTC.

This chain uses TRBV6-1 with TRBJ2-2; no clear D gene. Germline loops: CDR1 MNHNS, CDR2 SASEGT. The length of the CDR3 is 14 residues. The V and J ends lost 3 bases and 0 bases respectively, with 5 bases between them. The CDR3 protein is CASSDPTNTGELFF. CDR3 DNA: TGTGCCAGCAGTGACCCTACGAACACCGGGGAGCTGTTTTTT.